This record looks at one T cell receptor beta chain sequence and its context. This CDR3 has 16 amino acids. Looked up from germline, CDR1 is LNHNV and CDR2 is YYDKDF (reference sequence). With V trimmed by 1 base and J by 2 bases, 1 base remained unmatched. This specimen comes from a study of graft-versus-host responses after intestinal transplantation. Study-wide context: Anti-thymocyte globulin induction, then tacrolimus and steroids for 3 to 4 years, went to all recipients.

TCRdb keeps only in-frame clones here, not all; method: immunoSEQ multiplex PCR. The data contain 20,000 to 30,000 clones, roughly 83% of them singletons. The receptor was isolated from a human patient who received an intestinal transplant, so some T cells may come from the graft donor. This sequence joins TRBV15 and TRBJ2-6; 8 nucleotides line up with TRBD1. This specimen consisted of PBMCs, obtained approximately 28 days after intestinal transplant. DNA for the CDR3: TGTGCCACCAGCAGAGGACAGGGGACTGGGGCCAACGTCCTGACTTTC. Encoded protein: CATSRGQGTGANVLTF. Variable domain in full (rest from reference TRBV15 and TRBJ2-6): DAMVIQNPRYQVTQFGKPVTLSCSQTLNHNVMYWYQQKSSQAPKLLFHYYDKDFNNEADTPDNFQSRRPNTSFCFLDIRSPGLGDTAMYLCATSRGQGTGANVLTFGAGSRLTVL.